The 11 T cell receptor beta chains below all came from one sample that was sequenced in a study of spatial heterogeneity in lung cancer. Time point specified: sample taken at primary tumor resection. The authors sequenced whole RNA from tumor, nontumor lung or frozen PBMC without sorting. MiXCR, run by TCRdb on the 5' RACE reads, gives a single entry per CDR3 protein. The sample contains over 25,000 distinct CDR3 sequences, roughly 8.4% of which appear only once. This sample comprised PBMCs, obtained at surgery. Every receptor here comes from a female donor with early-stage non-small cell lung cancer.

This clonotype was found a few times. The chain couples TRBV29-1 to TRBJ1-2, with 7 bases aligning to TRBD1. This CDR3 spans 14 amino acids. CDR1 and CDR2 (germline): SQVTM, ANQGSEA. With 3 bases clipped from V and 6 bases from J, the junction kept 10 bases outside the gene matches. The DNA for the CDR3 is TGCAGCGTTGACGACAGGGCAGGAGGCGATGGCTACACCTTC. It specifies CSVDDRAGGDGYTF.

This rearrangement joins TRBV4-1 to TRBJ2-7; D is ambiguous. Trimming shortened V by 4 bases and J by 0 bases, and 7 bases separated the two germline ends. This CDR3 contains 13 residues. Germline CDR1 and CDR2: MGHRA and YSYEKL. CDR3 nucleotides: TGCGCCAGCAGCCGCCTAGACTCCTACGAGCAGTACGTC. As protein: CASSRLDSYEQYV.

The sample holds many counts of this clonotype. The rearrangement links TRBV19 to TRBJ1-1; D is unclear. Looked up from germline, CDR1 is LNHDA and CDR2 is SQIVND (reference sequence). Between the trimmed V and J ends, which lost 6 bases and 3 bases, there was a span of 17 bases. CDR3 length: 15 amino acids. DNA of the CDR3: TGTGCCAGTAGACCAAATTTTTGGGGAGACACTGAAGCTTTCTTT. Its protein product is CASRPNFWGDTEAFF. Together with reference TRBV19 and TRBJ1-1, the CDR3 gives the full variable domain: DGGITQSPKYLFRKEGQNVTLSCEQNLNHDAMYWYRQDPGQGLRLIYYSQIVNDFQKGDIAEGYSVSREKKESFPLTVTSAQKNPTAFYLCASRPNFWGDTEAFFGQGTRLTVV.

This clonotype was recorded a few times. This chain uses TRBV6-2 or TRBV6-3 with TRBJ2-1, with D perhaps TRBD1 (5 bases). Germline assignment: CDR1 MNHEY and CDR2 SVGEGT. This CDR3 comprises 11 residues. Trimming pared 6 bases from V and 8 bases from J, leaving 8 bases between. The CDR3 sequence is CASSNRYEQFF. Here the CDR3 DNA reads TGTGCCAGCAGCAACAGGTATGAGCAGTTCTTC.

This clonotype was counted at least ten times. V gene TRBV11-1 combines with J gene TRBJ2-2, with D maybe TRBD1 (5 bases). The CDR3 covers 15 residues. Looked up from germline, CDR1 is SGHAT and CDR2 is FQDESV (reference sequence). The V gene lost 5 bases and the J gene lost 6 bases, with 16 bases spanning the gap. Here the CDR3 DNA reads TGTGCCAGCAGCCCCTCCAGGGCTAGGCCCGGGGAGCTGTTTTTT. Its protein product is CASSPSRARPGELFF.

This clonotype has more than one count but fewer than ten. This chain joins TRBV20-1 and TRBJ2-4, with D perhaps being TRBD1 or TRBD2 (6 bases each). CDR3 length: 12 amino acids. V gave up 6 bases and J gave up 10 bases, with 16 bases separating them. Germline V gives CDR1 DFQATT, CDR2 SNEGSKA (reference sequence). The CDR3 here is CSAPGEAEIQYF. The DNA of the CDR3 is TGCAGTGCACCAGGGGAGGCGGAGATTCAGTACTTC.

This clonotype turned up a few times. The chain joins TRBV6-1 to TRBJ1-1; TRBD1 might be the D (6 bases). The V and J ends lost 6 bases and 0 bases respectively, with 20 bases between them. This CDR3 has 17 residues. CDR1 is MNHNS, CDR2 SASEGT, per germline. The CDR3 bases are TGTGCCAGCAGGTCCGGGACAAGGGCGTTCATGAACACTGAAGCTTTCTTT. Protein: CASRSGTRAFMNTEAFF.

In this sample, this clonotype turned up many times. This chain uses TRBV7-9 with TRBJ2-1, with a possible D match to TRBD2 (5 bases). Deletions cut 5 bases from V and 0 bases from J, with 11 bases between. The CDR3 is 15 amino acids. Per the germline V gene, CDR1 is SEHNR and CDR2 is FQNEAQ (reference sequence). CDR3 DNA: TGTGCCAGCAGCCCATATGGGAGCTCCTACAATGAGCAGTTCTTC. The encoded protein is CASSPYGSSYNEQFF.

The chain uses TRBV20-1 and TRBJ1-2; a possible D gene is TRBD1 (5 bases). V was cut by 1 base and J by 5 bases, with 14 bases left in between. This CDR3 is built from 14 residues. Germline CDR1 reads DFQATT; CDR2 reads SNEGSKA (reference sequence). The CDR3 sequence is CSARAGLSSYGYTF. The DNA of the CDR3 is TGCAGTGCTAGAGCGGGACTTTCGTCGTATGGCTACACCTTC.

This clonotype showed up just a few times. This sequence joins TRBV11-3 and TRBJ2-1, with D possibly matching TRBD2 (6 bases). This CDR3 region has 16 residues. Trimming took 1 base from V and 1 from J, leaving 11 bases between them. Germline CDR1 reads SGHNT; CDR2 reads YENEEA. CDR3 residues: CASSLVGGMSYNEQFF. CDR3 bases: TGTGCCAGCAGCTTAGTAGGAGGGATGTCCTACAATGAGCAGTTCTTC.

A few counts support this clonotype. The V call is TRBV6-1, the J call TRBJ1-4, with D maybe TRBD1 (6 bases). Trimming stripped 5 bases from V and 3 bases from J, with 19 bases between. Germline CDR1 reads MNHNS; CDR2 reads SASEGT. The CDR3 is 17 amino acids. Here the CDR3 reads CASSTRPSGVSNEKLFF. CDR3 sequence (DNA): TGTGCCAGCAGTACTCGACCCTCAGGGGTGTCTAATGAAAAACTGTTTTTT.